This T cell receptor (beta chain) came from a study of T cell repertoires in cytomegalovirus infection. Study-wide background: Based on public TCR beta signatures, there were indications of CMV infection and of a matching HLA type.

The CDR3 has 15 residues. The germline gives CDR1 MNHGY, CDR2 SAAAGT. Between the trimmed V and J ends, which lost 2 bases and 4 bases, there was a span of 12 bases. TCRdb independently ran MiXCR on the reads; one entry per CDR3 protein. Of about 300,000 distinct CDR3 sequences detected, 9.6% appear once; the ten largest clones hold around 2.5%. This clonotype was observed a few times. The source of this sequence is a human donor in good health (CMV status not recorded). Some clones in this sample may be carry-over from other donors' samples. The rearrangement joins TRBV6-8 to TRBJ2-1; D unclear. The material sequenced was PBMCs. In DNA form, the CDR3 reads TGTGCCAGCAGTTACGCGACTGAGCCGTACAATGAGCAGTTCTTC. It encodes CASSYATEPYNEQFF.